By its share, the clone carrying this TCR beta chain is medium-sized. Its antigen is undetermined. The data originate from a study of OX40 agonist ivuxolimab in advanced cancers. Study as a whole: Patients were dosed with the agonistic anti-OX40 (CD134) antibody ivuxolimab. Subjects had a mean age of roughly 60 years, with a range of 23 to 79; more than 75% were male.

The junction had 14 bases not matched to a gene; V was cut back by 5 bases and J by 8 bases. Germline loops: CDR1 LNHDA, CDR2 SQIVND (reference sequence). The CDR3 is 15 amino acids. Profiling relied on immunoSEQ multiplex PCR, and the TCRdb table lists in-frame clones only, not all of them. The sample yields 20,000 to 25,000 clones, approximately 70% seen once. Study-wide points: The 0.1-3.0 mg/kg partial responders had among the lowest clonal expansion. The antigens recognized by the expanded peripheral T cells, that is their antigen specificity, were not determined.

This chain links TRBV19 with TRBJ1-2; the match to TRBD1 covers 7 bases. The receptor was isolated from an adult with an advanced solid tumor such as melanoma, head and neck, liver or kidney cancer. Specimen: CD4+ or CD8+ T cells sorted from blood, collected in a trial of the OX40 agonist ivuxolimab. In nucleotides, the CDR3 is TGTGCCAGTAGTTCCCTCGACAGGGTCGGGATCGGCTACACCTTC. Translating it yields CASSSLDRVGIGYTF.